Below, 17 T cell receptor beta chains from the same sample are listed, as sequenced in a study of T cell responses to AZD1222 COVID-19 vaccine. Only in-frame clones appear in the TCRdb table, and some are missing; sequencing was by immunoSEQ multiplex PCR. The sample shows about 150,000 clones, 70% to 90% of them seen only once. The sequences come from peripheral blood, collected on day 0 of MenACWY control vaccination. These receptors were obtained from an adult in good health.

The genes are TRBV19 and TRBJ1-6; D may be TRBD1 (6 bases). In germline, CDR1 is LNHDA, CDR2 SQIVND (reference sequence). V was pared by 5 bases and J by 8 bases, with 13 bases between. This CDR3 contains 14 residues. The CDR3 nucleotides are TGTGCCAGTAGTGTCAGGGGCGATGATTCACCCCTCCACTTT. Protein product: CASSVRGDDSPLHF. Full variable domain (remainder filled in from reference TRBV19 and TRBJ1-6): DGGITQSPKYLFRKEGQNVTLSCEQNLNHDAMYWYRQDPGQGLRLIYYSQIVNDFQKGDIAEGYSVSREKKESFPLTVTSAQKNPTAFYLCASSVRGDDSPLHFGNGTRLTVT.

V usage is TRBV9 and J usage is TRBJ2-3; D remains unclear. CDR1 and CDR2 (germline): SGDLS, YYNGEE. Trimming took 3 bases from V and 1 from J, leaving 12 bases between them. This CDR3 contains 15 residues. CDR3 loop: CASSDGGYGTDTQYF. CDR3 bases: TGTGCCAGCAGCGACGGTGGCTACGGCACAGATACGCAGTATTTT.

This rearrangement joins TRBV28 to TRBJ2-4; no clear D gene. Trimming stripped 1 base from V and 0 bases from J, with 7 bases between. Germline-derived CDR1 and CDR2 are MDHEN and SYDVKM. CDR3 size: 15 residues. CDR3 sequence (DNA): TGTGCCAGCAGTTTATCAGAGCTAGCCAAAAACATTCAGTACTTC. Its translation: CASSLSELAKNIQYF.

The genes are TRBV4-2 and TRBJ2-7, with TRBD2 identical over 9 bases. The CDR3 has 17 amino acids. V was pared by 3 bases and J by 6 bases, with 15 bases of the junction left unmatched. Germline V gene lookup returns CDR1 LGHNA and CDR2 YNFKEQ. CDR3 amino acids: CASSHPGTSHGISEQYF. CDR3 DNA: TGTGCCAGCAGCCATCCCGGGACTAGCCACGGAATATCCGAGCAGTACTTC.

CDR3 coding DNA: TGCGCCAGCACCTCTGTTGCGGGAGTACAAGATACGCAGTATTTT. Its translation: CASTSVAGVQDTQYF. The V call is TRBV5-1, the J call TRBJ2-3, with 7 bases matching TRBD2. This CDR3 is built from 15 residues. CDR1 is SGHRS and CDR2 is YFSETQ in the germline V gene. Trimming took 6 bases from V and 5 from J; bases not matched to a gene: 12.

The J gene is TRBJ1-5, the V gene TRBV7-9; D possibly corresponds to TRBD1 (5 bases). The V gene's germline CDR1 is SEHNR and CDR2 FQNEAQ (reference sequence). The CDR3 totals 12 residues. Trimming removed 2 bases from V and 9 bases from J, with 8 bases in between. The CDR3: CASSLSGGPQHF. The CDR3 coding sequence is TGTGCCAGCAGCTTATCGGGGGGGCCCCAGCATTTT.

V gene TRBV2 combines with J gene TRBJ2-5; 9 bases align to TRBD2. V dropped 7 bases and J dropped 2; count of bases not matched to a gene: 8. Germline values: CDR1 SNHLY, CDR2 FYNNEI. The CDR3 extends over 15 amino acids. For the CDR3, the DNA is TGTGCCAGCAAGGCGGGGGGGGCCACACAAGAGACCCAGTACTTC. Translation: CASKAGGATQETQYF.

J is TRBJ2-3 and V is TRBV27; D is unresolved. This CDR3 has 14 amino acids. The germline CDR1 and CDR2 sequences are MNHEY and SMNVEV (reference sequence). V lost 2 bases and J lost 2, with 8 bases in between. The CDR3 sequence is CASSLRPITDTQYF. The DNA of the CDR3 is TGTGCCAGCAGTTTACGACCAATCACAGATACGCAGTATTTT.

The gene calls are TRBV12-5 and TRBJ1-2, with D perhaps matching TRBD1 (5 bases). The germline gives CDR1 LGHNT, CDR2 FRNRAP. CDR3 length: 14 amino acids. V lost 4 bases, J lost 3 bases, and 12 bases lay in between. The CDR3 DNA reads TGTGCTAGTGGTTGGTGGGGGACTGACTATGGCTACACCTTC. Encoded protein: CASGWWGTDYGYTF.

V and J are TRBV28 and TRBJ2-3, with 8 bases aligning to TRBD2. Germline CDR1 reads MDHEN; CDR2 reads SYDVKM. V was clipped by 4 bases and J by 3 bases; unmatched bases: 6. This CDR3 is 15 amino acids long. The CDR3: CASSSRGEGTDTQYF. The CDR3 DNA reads TGTGCCAGCAGTTCGCGGGGGGAGGGGACAGATACGCAGTATTTT.

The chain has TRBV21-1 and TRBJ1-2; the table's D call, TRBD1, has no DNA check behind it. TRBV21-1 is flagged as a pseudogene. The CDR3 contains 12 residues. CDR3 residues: CASSNHSFGYTF. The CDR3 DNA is TGTGCCAGCAGCAACCATTCATTCGGCTACACCTTC.

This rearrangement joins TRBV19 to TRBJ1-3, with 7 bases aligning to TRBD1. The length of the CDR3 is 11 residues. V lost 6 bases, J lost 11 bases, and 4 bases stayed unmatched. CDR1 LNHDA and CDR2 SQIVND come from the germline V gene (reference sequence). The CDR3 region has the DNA TGTGCCAGTAGCACAGGGGACGCCATATATTTT. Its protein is CASSTGDAIYF.

As DNA, the CDR3 is TGTGCCAGCAGCCGGACAGCTCGGGAGCAGTACTTC. Translating it yields CASSRTAREQYF. The chain carries TRBV5-8 and TRBJ2-7; D may be TRBD1 (6 bases). Germline lookup yields CDR1 SGHTS and CDR2 YDEGEE. Trimming shortened V by 4 bases and J by 7 bases, and 12 bases separated the two germline ends. CDR3 size: 12 residues.

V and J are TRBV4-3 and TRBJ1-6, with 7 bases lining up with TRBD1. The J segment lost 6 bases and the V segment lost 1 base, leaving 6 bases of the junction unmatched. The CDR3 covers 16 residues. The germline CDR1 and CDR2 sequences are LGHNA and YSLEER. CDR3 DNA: TGCGCCAGCAGCCAAGTTGCTTACAGGGGTAATTCACCCCTCCACTTT. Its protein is CASSQVAYRGNSPLHF.

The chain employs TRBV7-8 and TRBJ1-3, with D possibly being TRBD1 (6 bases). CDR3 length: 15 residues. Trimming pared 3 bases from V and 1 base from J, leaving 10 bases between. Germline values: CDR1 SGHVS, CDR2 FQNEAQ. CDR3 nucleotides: TGTGCCAGCAGCTTTGCCAGGGGATCTGGAAACACCATATATTTT. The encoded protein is CASSFARGSGNTIYF. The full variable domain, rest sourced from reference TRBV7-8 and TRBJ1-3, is GAGVSQSPRYKVAKRGQDVALRCDPISGHVSLFWYQQALGQGPEFLTYFQNEAQLDKSGLPSDRFFAERPEGSVSTLKIQRTQQEDSAVYLCASSFARGSGNTIYFGEGSWLTVV.

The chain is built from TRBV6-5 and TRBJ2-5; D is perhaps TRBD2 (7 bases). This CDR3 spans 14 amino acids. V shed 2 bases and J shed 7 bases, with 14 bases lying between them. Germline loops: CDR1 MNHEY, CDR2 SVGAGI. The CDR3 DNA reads TGTGCCAGCAGTTACGTGGGAGGGGGAGGGACCCAGTACTTC. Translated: CASSYVGGGGTQYF.

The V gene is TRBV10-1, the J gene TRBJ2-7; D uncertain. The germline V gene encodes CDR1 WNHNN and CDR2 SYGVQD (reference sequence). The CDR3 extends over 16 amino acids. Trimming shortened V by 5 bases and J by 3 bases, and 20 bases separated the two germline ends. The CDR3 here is CASSLSRASPFYEQYF. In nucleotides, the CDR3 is TGCGCCAGCAGTCTGTCTCGGGCATCCCCTTTCTACGAGCAGTACTTC.